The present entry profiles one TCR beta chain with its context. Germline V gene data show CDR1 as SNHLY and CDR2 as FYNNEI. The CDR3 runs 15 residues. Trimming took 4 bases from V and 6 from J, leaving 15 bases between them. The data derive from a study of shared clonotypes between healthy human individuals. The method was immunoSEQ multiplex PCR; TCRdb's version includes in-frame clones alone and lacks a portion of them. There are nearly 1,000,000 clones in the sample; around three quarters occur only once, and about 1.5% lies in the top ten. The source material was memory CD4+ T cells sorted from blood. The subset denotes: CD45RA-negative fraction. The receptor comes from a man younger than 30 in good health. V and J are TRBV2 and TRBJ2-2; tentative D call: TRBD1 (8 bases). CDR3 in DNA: TGTGCCAGCAGTGTTAGACAGGGGAGGGCCGGGGAGCTGTTTTTT. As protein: CASSVRQGRAGELFF.